The entry below gives a single TCR beta chain sequence along with its context. What it recognizes is unknown. Method: immunoSEQ multiplex PCR; TCRdb's copy keeps in-frame clones and lacks some. The sample records approximately 64,000 clones, roughly 84% being singletons. The CDR3 loop spans 13 amino acids. CDR1 is SGHAT, CDR2 FQNNGV, per germline. Trimming shortened V by 1 base and J by 5 bases, and 8 bases separated the two germline ends. The record originates from a study of T cell responses to AZD1222 COVID-19 vaccine. Study-wide points: A reported finding is that nearly half of spike-specific TCRs target unmutated variant regions. Donors were chiefly white British, with a greater number of females, and clonal diversity was perhaps underestimated.

The receptor's source is an adult in good health. This chain uses TRBV11-2 with TRBJ1-1; no reliable D call. Specimen: peripheral blood, collected on day 0 of AZD1222 vaccination. As DNA, the CDR3 is TGTGCCAGCAGCTTAGTAGATGGGACTGAAGCTTTCTTT. Translated, it gives CASSLVDGTEAFF.